This T cell receptor (beta chain) is drawn from a study of identical twins. The CDR3 length is 14 residues. Trimming removed 1 base from V and 0 bases from J, with 7 bases in between. The V gene's germline CDR1 is SGHAT and CDR2 FQNNGV. Whole-study results and caveats: The study found weaker excess twin sharing in beta out-of-frame sequences. Zero-insertion results could be subject to partial confounding by invariant MAIT and iNKT cells. With abundant cord blood beta clonotypes, insertions were fewer; memory repertoires showed no such pattern. Within monozygotic twins, out-of-frame TCR alpha sharing was underestimated by the models.

Using its own MiXCR run on the 5' RACE reads, TCRdb lists one record per CDR3 protein. Of under 300,000 distinct CDR3 sequences in the sample, around 8.8% are singletons; the top ten hold less than 4%. This clonotype was detected a few times. Its specificity is unknown. The same sample was also used in a study of yellow fever vaccine responses in identical twins.

This TCR was recovered from a woman aged 18 to 35 in good health. The J gene is TRBJ2-7, the V gene TRBV11-2; D remains ambiguous. The sequencing input was CD8+ T cells sorted from blood. This CDR3 is CASSLVEASYEQYF. The CDR3 nucleotides read TGTGCCAGCAGCTTAGTAGAGGCCTCCTACGAGCAGTACTTC.